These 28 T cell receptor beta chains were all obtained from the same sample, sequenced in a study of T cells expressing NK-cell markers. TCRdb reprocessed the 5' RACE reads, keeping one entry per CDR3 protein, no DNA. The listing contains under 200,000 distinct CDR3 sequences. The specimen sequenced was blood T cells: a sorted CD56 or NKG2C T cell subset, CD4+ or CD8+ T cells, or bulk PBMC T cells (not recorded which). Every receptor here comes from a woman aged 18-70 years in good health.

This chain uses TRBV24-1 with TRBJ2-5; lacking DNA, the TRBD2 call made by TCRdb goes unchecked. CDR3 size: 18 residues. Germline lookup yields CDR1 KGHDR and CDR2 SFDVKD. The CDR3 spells CATSDSRVLAASTETQYF.

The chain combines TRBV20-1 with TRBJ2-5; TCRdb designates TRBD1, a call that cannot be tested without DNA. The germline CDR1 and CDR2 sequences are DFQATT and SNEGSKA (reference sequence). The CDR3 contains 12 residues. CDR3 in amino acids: CSFHQGLETQYF.

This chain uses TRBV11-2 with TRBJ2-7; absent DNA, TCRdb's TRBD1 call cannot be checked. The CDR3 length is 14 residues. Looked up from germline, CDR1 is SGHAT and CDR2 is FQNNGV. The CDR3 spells CASSLSAGGGEQYF.

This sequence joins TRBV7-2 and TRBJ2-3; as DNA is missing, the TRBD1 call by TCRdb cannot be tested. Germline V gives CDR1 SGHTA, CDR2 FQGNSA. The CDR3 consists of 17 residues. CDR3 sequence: CASSLGAGPGGTDTQYF.

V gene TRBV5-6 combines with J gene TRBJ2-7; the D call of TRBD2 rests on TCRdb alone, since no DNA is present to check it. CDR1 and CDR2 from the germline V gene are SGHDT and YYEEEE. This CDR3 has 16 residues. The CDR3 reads CASSLLQTSGEYEQYF.

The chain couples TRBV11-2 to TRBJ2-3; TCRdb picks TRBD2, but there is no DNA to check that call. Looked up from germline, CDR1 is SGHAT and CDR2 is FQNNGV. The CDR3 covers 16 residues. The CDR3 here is CASSLVAAGLADTQYF.

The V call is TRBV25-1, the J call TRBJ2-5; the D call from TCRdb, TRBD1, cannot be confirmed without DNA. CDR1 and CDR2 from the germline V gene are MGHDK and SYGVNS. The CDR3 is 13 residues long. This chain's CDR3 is CATTKTGAETQYF. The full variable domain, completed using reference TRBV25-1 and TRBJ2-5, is EADIYQTPRYLVIGTGKKITLECSQTMGHDKMYWYQQDPGMELHLIHYSYGVNSTEKGDLSSESTVSRIRTEHFPLTLESARPSHTSQYLCATTKTGAETQYFGPGTRLLVL.

This CDR3 reads CASSVALAGGPNTGELFF. The V call is TRBV9, the J call TRBJ2-2; with no DNA, the TCRdb D assignment of TRBD2 cannot be verified. The CDR3 covers 18 residues. The V gene's germline CDR1 is SGDLS and CDR2 YYNGEE.

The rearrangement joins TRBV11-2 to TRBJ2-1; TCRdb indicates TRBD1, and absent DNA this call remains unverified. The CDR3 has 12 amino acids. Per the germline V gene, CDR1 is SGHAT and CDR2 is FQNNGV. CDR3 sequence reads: CASSPRALEQFF. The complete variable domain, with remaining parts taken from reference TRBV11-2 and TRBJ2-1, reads EAGVAQSPRYKIIEKRQSVAFWCNPISGHATLYWYQQILGQGPKLLIQFQNNGVVDDSQLPKDRFSAERLKGVDSTLKIQPAKLEDSAVYLCASSPRALEQFFGPGTRLTVL.

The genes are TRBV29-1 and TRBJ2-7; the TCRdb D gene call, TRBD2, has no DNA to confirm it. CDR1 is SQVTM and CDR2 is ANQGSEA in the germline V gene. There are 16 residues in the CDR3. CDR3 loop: CSVEDLRLAGDTEQYF.

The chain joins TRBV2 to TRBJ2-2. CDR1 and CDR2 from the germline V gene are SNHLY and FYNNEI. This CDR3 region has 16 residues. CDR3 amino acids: CASTHQDIIYTGELFF.

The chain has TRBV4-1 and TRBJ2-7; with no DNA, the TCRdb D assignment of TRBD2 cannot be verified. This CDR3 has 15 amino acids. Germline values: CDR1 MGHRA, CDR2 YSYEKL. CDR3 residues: CASSQIAQGLGEQYF.

This CDR3 is CASILAGSSYNEQFF. The chain links TRBV6-2 or TRBV6-3 to TRBJ2-1; as DNA is missing, the TRBD2 call by TCRdb cannot be tested. The CDR3 is 15 residues long. From germline, CDR1 is MNHEY and CDR2 SVGEGT.

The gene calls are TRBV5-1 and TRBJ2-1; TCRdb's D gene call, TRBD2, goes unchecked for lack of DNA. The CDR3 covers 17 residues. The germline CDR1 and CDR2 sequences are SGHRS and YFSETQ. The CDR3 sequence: CASSLAVAGGVYNEQFF.

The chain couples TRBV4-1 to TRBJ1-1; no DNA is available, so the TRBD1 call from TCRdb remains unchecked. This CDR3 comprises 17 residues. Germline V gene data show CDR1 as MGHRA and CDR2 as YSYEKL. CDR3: CASSQDPQGTVRTEAFF.

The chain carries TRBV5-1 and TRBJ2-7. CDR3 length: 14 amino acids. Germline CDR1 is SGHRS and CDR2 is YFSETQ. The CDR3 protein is CASSFVPERYEQYF.

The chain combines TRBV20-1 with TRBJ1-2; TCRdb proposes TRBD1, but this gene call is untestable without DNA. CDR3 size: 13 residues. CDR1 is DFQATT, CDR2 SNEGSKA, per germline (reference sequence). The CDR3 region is CSASSGQGLGYTF.

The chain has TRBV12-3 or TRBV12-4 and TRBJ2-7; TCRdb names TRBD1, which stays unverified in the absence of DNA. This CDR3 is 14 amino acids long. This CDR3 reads CASSRLGGPGEQYF.

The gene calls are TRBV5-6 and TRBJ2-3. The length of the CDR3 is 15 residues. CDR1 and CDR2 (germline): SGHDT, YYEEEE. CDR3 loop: CASSLALTGTDTQYF. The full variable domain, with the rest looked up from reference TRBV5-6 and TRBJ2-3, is DAGVTQSPTHLIKTRGQQVTLRCSPKSGHDTVSWYQQALGQGPQFIFQYYEEEERQRGNFPDRFSGHQFPNYSSELNVNALLLGDSALYLCASSLALTGTDTQYFGPGTRLTVL.

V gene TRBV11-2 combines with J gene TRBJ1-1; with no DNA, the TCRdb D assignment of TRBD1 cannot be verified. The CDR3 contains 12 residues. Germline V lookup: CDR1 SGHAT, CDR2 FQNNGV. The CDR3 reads CASSRGPTEAFF. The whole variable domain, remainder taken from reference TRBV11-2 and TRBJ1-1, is EAGVAQSPRYKIIEKRQSVAFWCNPISGHATLYWYQQILGQGPKLLIQFQNNGVVDDSQLPKDRFSAERLKGVDSTLKIQPAKLEDSAVYLCASSRGPTEAFFGQGTRLTVV.

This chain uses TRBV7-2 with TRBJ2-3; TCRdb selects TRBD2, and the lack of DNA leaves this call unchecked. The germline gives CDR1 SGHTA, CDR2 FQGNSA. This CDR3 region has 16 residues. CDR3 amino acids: CASSFVASGGPDTQYF.

The CDR3 here is CSASKQVRETQYF. This chain links TRBV20-1 with TRBJ2-5; TCRdb selects TRBD1, and the lack of DNA leaves this call unchecked. CDR3 size: 13 residues. Per germline, CDR1 DFQATT and CDR2 SNEGSKA (reference sequence).

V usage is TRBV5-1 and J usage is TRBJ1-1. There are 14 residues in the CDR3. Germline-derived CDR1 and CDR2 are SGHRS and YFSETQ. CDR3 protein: CASSLSGRNTEAFF.

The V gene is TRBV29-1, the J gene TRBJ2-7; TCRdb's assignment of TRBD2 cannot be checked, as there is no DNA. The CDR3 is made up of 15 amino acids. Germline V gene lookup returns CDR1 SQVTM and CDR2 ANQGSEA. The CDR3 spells CSVEDRSGRKREQYF.

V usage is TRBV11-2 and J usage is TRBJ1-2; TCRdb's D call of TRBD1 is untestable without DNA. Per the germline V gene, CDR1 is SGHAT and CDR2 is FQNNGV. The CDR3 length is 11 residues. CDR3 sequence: CASSTGFGYTF.

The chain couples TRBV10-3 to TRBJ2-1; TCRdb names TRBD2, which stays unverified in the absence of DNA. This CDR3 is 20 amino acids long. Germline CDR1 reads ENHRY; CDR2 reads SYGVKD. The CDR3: CAISDHWRTQPVTQSSEQFF.

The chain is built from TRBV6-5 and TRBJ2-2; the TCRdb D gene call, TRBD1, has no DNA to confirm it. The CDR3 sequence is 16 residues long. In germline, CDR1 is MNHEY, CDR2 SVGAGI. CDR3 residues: CASSWERGRPTGELFF.

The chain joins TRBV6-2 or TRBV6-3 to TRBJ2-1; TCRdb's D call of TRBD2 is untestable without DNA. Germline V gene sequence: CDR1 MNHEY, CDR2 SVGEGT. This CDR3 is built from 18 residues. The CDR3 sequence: CASRPYAGLAGVKNEQFF.